The rows below give T cell receptor beta chains drawn from one sample of a study of T cells after yellow fever vaccination. MiXCR, applied by TCRdb to the 5' RACE reads, yields one record per CDR3 protein. The data show 610,000 or so distinct CDR3 sequences, roughly an eighth seen once. The sequencing here drew on PBMCs, taken on the day of the yellow fever booster vaccination. All receptors come from a man under 40 who received the YFV17D yellow fever vaccine. CDR3s include the opening cysteine and the closing phenylalanine or tryptophan. The D gene is left open where the match is weak. Size is omitted from some rows. Given values are once, few, many or a class for expanded clones.

v_gene	abundance	d_gene	j_gene	CDR3aa	CDR3nt
TRBV7-2	NA	TRBD1	TRBJ2-7	CASSLLGQGDEQYF	TGTGCCAGCAGCTTACTTGGACAGGGGGACGAGCAGTACTTC
TRBV19	NA	NA	TRBJ2-3	CASSILGGHTDTQYF	TGTGCCAGTAGTATATTGGGCGGACACACAGATACGCAGTATTTT
TRBV11-1	NA	TRBD2	TRBJ2-1	CASSFQTSGRIGSYNEQFF	TGTGCCAGCAGCTTCCAAACTAGCGGGAGGATCGGCTCCTACAATGAGCAGTTCTTC
TRBV20-1	many	NA	TRBJ2-3	CSARPLSVDTQYF	TGCAGTGCTAGGCCCCTTTCGGTAGATACGCAGTATTTT
TRBV5-5	many	NA	TRBJ2-5	CASSRTEETQYF	TGCGCCAGCAGCAGGACAGAAGAGACCCAGTACTTC
TRBV10-2	few	NA	TRBJ2-1	CATLSSVTYNEQFF	TGCGCCACCCTTTCTAGCGTAACCTACAATGAGCAGTTCTTC
TRBV9	NA	NA	TRBJ1-2	CASSAYSGYGYTF	TGTGCCAGCAGCGCTTACAGCGGCTATGGCTACACCTTC
TRBV10-3	few	NA	TRBJ2-7	CAISERGRGYEQYF	TGTGCCATCAGTGAGAGGGGTCGCGGTTACGAGCAGTACTTC
TRBV6-6	few	NA	TRBJ2-1	CASRDSRYNEQFF	TGTGCCAGCAGGGATAGTAGGTACAATGAGCAGTTCTTC
TRBV3-1	few	TRBD1	TRBJ2-2	CASSRQGDKTGELFF	TGTGCCAGCAGCCGGCAGGGGGATAAGACCGGGGAGCTGTTTTTT
TRBV7-2	NA	TRBD1	TRBJ2-1	CASSFTGEQFF	TGTGCCAGCAGCTTCACAGGGGAACAGTTCTTC
TRBV6-6	NA	TRBD2	TRBJ2-5	CACGGLAGETQYF	TGTGCCTGCGGGGGACTAGCGGGAGAGACCCAGTACTTC
TRBV29-1	few	NA	TRBJ2-3	CSVLGVSGLYRVTQYF	TGCAGCGTTCTGGGGGTTAGCGGGTTGTACAGGGTGACGCAGTATTTT
TRBV6-1	NA	NA	TRBJ2-5	CASSRLLAPLLAQETQYF	TGTGCCAGCAGTAGGTTGCTAGCGCCGCTACTGGCCCAAGAGACCCAGTACTTC
TRBV6-1	NA	NA	TRBJ2-3	CASSPPRGPGGGTQYF	TGTGCCAGCAGTCCACCCCGAGGGCCCGGTGGTGGTACGCAGTATTTT
TRBV6-2/TRBV6-3	NA	NA	TRBJ1-6	CASLAAGPHNSPLHF	TGTGCCAGTCTTGCTGCGGGACCACATAATTCACCCCTCCACTTT
TRBV20-1	NA	NA	TRBJ2-1	CSARGLDEQFF	TGCAGTGCTAGGGGGTTGGATGAGCAGTTCTTC
TRBV20-1	NA	TRBD2	TRBJ2-6	CCARPSGSPGANVLTF	TGCTGTGCTAGACCCAGCGGGAGTCCAGGGGCCAACGTCCTGACTTTC
TRBV6-1	NA	NA	TRBJ1-2	CASSRDGSNYGYTF	TGTGCCAGCAGTAGGGACGGATCTAACTATGGCTACACCTTC
TRBV7-3	many	NA	TRBJ2-3	CASSLMGGVTDTQYF	TGTGCCAGCAGCTTAATGGGAGGAGTCACAGATACGCAGTATTTT
TRBV19	NA	TRBD1	TRBJ1-1	CASSHTGDESEAFF	TGTGCCAGTAGCCATACAGGGGATGAGTCTGAAGCTTTCTTT
TRBV6-5	NA	TRBD1	TRBJ2-1	CASSYGQGVHEQFF	TGTGCCAGCAGTTACGGACAGGGAGTCCATGAGCAGTTCTTC
TRBV12-3/TRBV12-4	many	TRBD1	TRBJ2-7	CASSSDRGYEQYF	TGTGCCAGCAGCTCGGACAGGGGCTACGAGCAGTACTTC
TRBV4-3	few	TRBD2	TRBJ2-1	CASSQDLAGGPNEQFF	TGCGCCAGCAGCCAAGATCTGGCGGGAGGGCCTAATGAGCAGTTCTTC
TRBV18	few	NA	TRBJ2-1	CASSPTPVAEAREFF	TGTGCCAGCTCACCCACCCCGGTAGCGGAGGCCCGGGAGTTCTTC
TRBV7-2	NA	TRBD1	TRBJ1-1	CASSDRGWNTEAFF	TGTGCCAGCAGTGACAGGGGCTGGAACACTGAAGCTTTCTTT
TRBV5-4	few	NA	TRBJ2-6	CASSFFWASGANVLTF	TGTGCCAGCAGCTTCTTCTGGGCGTCTGGGGCCAACGTCCTGACTTTC
TRBV4-3	NA	TRBD1	TRBJ2-7	CASSQYLTGDHEQYF	TGCGCCAGCAGCCAATATCTGACAGGGGACCACGAGCAGTACTTC
TRBV2	NA	NA	TRBJ2-5	CARAGTAGGETQYF	TGTGCCAGGGCCGGGACGGCTGGGGGGGAGACCCAGTACTTC
TRBV12-5	few	NA	TRBJ2-5	CASGFEQGSVETQYF	TGTGCTAGTGGTTTTGAGCAGGGGAGTGTGGAGACCCAGTACTTC
TRBV5-1	NA	NA	TRBJ2-7	CASSLASATGVYYEQYF	TGCGCCAGCAGCTTGGCCTCGGCGACGGGAGTCTACTACGAGCAGTACTTC
TRBV20-1	NA	NA	TRBJ2-7	CSASGAGQSPYEQYF	TGCAGTGCTAGTGGGGCGGGACAGAGTCCCTACGAGCAGTACTTC
TRBV20-1	NA	NA	TRBJ1-3	CSARTGNTIYF	TGCAGTGCTAGGACAGGAAACACCATATATTTT
TRBV7-2	few	TRBD1	TRBJ1-1	CASSLGGTARGTEAFF	TGTGCCAGCAGCTTAGGTGGGACAGCGAGGGGCACTGAAGCTTTCTTT
TRBV5-1	NA	TRBD2	TRBJ2-7	CASSLTSVQPGGEQYF	TGCGCCAGCAGCTTGACTAGCGTCCAGCCCGGCGGCGAGCAGTACTTC
TRBV24-1	NA	NA	TRBJ2-1	CATSIAGTNEQFF	TGTGCCACCAGTATTGCGGGAACGAATGAGCAGTTCTTC
TRBV14	NA	NA	TRBJ1-4	CASSQEMGWTVPNEKLFF	TGTGCCAGCAGCCAAGAAATGGGTTGGACAGTTCCTAATGAAAAACTGTTTTTT
TRBV12-3/TRBV12-4	NA	NA	TRBJ2-7	CASSFGSPYEQYF	TGTGCCAGCAGTTTCGGGAGCCCCTACGAGCAGTACTTC
TRBV7-8	NA	TRBD1	TRBJ2-7	CASRPGTGGSYEQYF	TGTGCCAGCAGACCCGGGACAGGGGGCTCCTACGAGCAGTACTTC
TRBV20-1	few	NA	TRBJ2-1	CSAPGGFNNEQFF	TGCAGTGCTCCAGGAGGTTTTAACAATGAGCAGTTCTTC
TRBV6-5	NA	TRBD2	TRBJ2-2	CASRFGTSGTGELFF	TGTGCCAGCCGTTTCGGGACTAGCGGGACCGGGGAGCTGTTTTTT
TRBV7-6	many	NA	TRBJ2-5	CASSLLSRSPETQYF	TGTGCCAGCAGCCTACTTAGCAGGAGTCCAGAGACCCAGTACTTC
TRBV7-2	NA	TRBD1	TRBJ2-3	CASSLVTGGLSTDTQYF	TGTGCCAGCAGCTTAGTTACAGGGGGCCTTAGCACAGATACGCAGTATTTT
TRBV6-2/TRBV6-3	NA	NA	TRBJ2-7	CVTRATYEQYF	TGTGTTACCCGGGCGACCTACGAGCAGTACTTC
TRBV7-2	few	NA	TRBJ2-1	CASSLARTLVEQFF	TGTGCCAGCAGCTTAGCGCGGACCCTAGTTGAGCAGTTCTTC
TRBV7-9	NA	NA	TRBJ2-5	CASSSLAWASKETQYF	TGTGCCAGCAGCTCCCTAGCGTGGGCGTCCAAAGAGACCCAGTACTTC
TRBV6-5	many	NA	TRBJ1-2	CASSPGVGGYTF	TGTGCCAGCAGTCCCGGGGTCGGGGGCTACACCTTC
TRBV10-3	NA	NA	TRBJ2-6	CATPTDSGANVLTF	TGTGCCACCCCGACAGATTCTGGGGCCAACGTCCTGACTTTC
TRBV7-8	NA	NA	TRBJ2-5	CASSSPLGPAETQYF	TGTGCCAGCAGCTCACCCCTCGGGCCGGCGGAGACCCAGTACTTC
TRBV5-1	NA	TRBD2	TRBJ2-4	CASSLDTSGRRGKNIQYF	TGCGCCAGCAGCTTGGATACTAGCGGGAGGCGGGGCAAAAACATTCAGTACTTC
TRBV5-4	few	TRBD1	TRBJ2-2	CASSVDRGKTGELFF	TGTGCCAGCAGCGTAGACAGGGGAAAAACCGGGGAGCTGTTTTTT